The clone carrying this TCR beta chain has a handful of counts. Antigen: not known. TCRdb's table, derived via immunoSEQ multiplex PCR, lists solely in-frame clones and lacks some. Altogether approximately 85,000 clones are present, 90% to 95% being singletons, with the ten largest covering around 1.1%. The entry originates in a study of graft-versus-host responses after intestinal transplantation. Whole-study context: Uniformly, recipients were administered anti-thymocyte globulin induction with subsequent tacrolimus and steroids for around 3 years.

Findings of the study overall: Some patients had graft-donor T cell macrochimerism, and their allografts showed high graft-versus-host to host-versus-graft clonal ratios. Early HvG declines after transplant were associated with peak circulating GvH clone levels. GvH clones were found in recipient marrow; some appeared first in ileum or blood.

The germline CDR1 and CDR2 sequences are SGHDT and YYEEEE. The CDR3 is 12 residues long. Between the trimmed V and J ends, which lost 2 bases and 3 bases, there was a span of 6 bases. Specimen: unstimulated CD8+ T cells sorted from spleen or lymph node cells, collected before transplant. The TCR originated in a human donor who was the organ donor for an intestinal transplant. This rearrangement joins TRBV5-6 to TRBJ2-7; no reliable D call. Written as DNA, the CDR3 is TGTGCCAGCAGCTTCAGTGGCTACGAGCAGTACTTC. Protein product: CASSFSGYEQYF.